The T cell receptor (beta chain) described here comes from a study of blood T cell repertoires in COVID-19. Some clones are missing from TCRdb's copy, which holds only in-frame ones; the method was immunoSEQ multiplex PCR. Counted here are 150,000 to 250,000 clones, around 79% occurring once; the ten biggest clones make up less than 7%. From germline, CDR1 is SGHDT and CDR2 YYEEEE. This CDR3 comprises 14 residues. Trimming shortened V by 5 bases and J by 5 bases, and 14 bases separated the two germline ends. The sequencing input was peripheral blood. The chain is built from TRBV5-6 and TRBJ1-5, with D uncertain. The sequence was obtained from a woman aged 35 to 49 with COVID-19, enrolled during active disease. The CDR3 spells CASSMGSLDQPQHF. The CDR3 region has the DNA TGTGCCAGCAGTATGGGGAGTTTGGATCAGCCCCAGCATTTT. The variable domain in full, with the rest retrieved from reference TRBV5-6 and TRBJ1-5, is DAGVTQSPTHLIKTRGQQVTLRCSPKSGHDTVSWYQQALGQGPQFIFQYYEEEERQRGNFPDRFSGHQFPNYSSELNVNALLLGDSALYLCASSMGSLDQPQHFGDGTRLSIL.